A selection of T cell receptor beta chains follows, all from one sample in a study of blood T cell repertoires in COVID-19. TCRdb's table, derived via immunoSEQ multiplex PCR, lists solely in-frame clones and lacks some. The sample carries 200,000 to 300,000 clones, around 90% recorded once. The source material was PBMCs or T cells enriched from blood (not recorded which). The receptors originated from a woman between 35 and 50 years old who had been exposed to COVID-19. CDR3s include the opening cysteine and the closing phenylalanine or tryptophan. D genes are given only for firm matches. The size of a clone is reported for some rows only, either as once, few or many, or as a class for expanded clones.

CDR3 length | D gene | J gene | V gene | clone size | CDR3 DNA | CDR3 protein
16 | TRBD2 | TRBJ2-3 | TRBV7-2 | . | TGTGCCAGCAGCAAGACTAGCGGGGGCTACACAGATACGCAGTATTTT | CASSKTSGGYTDTQYF
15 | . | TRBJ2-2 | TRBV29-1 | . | TGCAGCGTCAAAAGTCTCCAGGGGCCCACCGGGGAGCTGTTTTTT | CSVKSLQGPTGELFF
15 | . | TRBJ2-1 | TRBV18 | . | TGTGCCAGCTCTCCCTATACTAGCAGTGACAATGAGCAGTTCTTC | CASSPYTSSDNEQFF
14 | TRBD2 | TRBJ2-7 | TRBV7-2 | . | TGTGCCAGCACCTCTTGGGGAGGGCCCCACGAGCAGTACTTC | CASTSWGGPHEQYF
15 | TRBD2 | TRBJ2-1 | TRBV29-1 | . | TGCAGCGGGGGTAGCGGGAGTGTCTCCTACAATGAGCAGTTCTTC | CSGGSGSVSYNEQFF
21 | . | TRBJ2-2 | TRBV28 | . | TGTGCCAGCAGTTTAGCCGACCGAGTGCGCCCCGGGATTCAACCCACCGGGGAGCTGTTTTTT | CASSLADRVRPGIQPTGELFF
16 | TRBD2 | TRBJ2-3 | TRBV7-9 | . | TGTGCCAGCAGCTTGAGCGTCGCGGGAGACACAGATACGCAGTATTTT | CASSLSVAGDTDTQYF
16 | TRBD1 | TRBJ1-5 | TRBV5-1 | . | TGCGCCAGCAGCACGGGGGACAGGTCTTCGGGACAGCCCCAGCATTTT | CASSTGDRSSGQPQHF
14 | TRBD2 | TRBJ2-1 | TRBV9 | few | TGTGCCAGCAGCGTGAGCGGGAGTAGCAATGAGCAGTTCTTC | CASSVSGSSNEQFF
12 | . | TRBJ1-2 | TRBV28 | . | TGTGCCAGCAGTTTAGGGGGGAATGGCTACACCTTC | CASSLGGNGYTF
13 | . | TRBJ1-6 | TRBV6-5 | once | TGTGCCAGCCTCGCAGGGTGGAATTCACCCCTCCACTTT | CASLAGWNSPLHF
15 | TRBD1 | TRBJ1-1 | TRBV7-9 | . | TGTGCCAGCAGCTATACAGGGGACGGTAGCACTGAAGCTTTCTTT | CASSYTGDGSTEAFF
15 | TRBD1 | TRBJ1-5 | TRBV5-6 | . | TGTGCCAGCAGCATGAGGACAGGGGGCGGTCAGCCCCAGCATTTT | CASSMRTGGGQPQHF
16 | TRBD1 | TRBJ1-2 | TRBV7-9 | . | TGTGCCAGCAGCCGACAGGGGGCGTCCCAAACTAATGGCTACACCTTC | CASSRQGASQTNGYTF
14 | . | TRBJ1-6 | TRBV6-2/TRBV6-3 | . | TGTGCCAGCAGTTACGGCCAGGGGACTTCACCCCTCCACTTT | CASSYGQGTSPLHF
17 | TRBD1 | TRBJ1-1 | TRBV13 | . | TGTGCCAGCAGCCTAACCGGGACAGGACGGATGAACACTGAAGCTTTCTTT | CASSLTGTGRMNTEAFF
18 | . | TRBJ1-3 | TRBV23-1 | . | TGCGCCAGCAGTCAGTTCCGGGAACAATACCCATCTGGAAACACCATATATTTT | CASSQFREQYPSGNTIYF
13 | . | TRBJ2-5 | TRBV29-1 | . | TGCAGCGTCGTCCCGGGGAACCCTGAGGCCCAGTACTTC | CSVVPGNPEAQYF
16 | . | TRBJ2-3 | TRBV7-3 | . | TGTGCCAGCAGGAAAACAGGGTCGGTGGGAGCAGATACGCAGTATTTT | CASRKTGSVGADTQYF
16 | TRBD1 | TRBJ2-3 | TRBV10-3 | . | TGTGCCATCAGAAGACAGGGGGGGCGGGGTACAGATACGCAGTATTTT | CAIRRQGGRGTDTQYF
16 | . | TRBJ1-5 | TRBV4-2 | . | TGTGCCAGCAGCCAAGAGCTGGCAGGTAGCAATCAGCCCCAGCATTTT | CASSQELAGSNQPQHF
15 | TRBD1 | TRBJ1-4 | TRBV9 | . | TGTGCCAGCAGCCAAGGGGACAGGGTCTATGAAAAACTGTTTTTT | CASSQGDRVYEKLFF
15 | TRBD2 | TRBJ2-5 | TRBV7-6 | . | TGTGCCAGCAGCTACAGGACTAGCGGGAGCGGGACCCAGTACTTC | CASSYRTSGSGTQYF
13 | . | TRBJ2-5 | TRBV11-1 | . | TGTGCCAGCAGCTGGGACTTACAAGAGATTCTATACTTC | CASSWDLQEILYF
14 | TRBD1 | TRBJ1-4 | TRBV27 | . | TGTGCCAGCAAATCCCACAGGGGGAGTGAAAAACTGTTTTTT | CASKSHRGSEKLFF
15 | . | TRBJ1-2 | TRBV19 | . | TGTGCCAGTCGGGAGGGGGAGGGTTTCGGCTATGGCTACACCTTC | CASREGEGFGYGYTF
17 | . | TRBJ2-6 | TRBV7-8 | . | TGTGCCAGCAGCTTAGGTGACAGAGTTTCTGGGGCCAACGTCCTGACTTTC | CASSLGDRVSGANVLTF
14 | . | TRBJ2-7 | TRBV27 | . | TGTGCCAGCAGCTCCCCCGGAGGGGCCTACGAGCAGTACTTC | CASSSPGGAYEQYF
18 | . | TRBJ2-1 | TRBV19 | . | TGTGCCAGTAGTATAGAAGGACACCAACTCAGCTCCTACAATGAGCAGTTCTTC | CASSIEGHQLSSYNEQFF
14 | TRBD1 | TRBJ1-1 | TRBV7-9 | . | TGTGCCAGCAGCTTAAGGGACAGGAACACTGAAGCTTTCTTT | CASSLRDRNTEAFF
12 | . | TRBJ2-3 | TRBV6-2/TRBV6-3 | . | TGTGCCAGCAGTTCCGGTCCCGATACGCAGTATTTT | CASSSGPDTQYF
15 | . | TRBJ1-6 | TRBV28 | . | TGTGCCAGCAGTCTCCCAGGGTCTACGAATTCACCCCTCCACTTT | CASSLPGSTNSPLHF
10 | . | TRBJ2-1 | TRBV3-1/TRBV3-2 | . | TGTGCCAGCAGACCTCTAAAATGGTTCTTC | CASRPLKWFF
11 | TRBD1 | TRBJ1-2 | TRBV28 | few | TGTGCCAGCAGAATCAGGGGGGGCTACACCTTC | CASRIRGGYTF
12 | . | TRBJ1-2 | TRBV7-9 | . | TGTGCCAGCAGCTTACAGGGAAATGGCTACACCTTC | CASSLQGNGYTF
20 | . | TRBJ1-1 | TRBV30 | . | TGTGCCTGGAGTGTAAGAAGAGGAAGAACCCATAATCGCGGGAACACTGAAGCTTTCTTT | CAWSVRRGRTHNRGNTEAFF
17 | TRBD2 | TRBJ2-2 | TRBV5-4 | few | TGTGCCAGCAGCTTGGGCGGTCTAGCGGGAGTAATAGGGGAGCTGTTTTTT | CASSLGGLAGVIGELFF
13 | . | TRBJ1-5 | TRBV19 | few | TGTGCCAGTACAAGACAGATTAATCAGCCCCAGCATTTT | CASTRQINQPQHF
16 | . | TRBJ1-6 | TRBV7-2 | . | TGTGCCAGCAGCTTTTTAAGTCGGCAGGGAGGTTCACCCCTCCACTTT | CASSFLSRQGGSPLHF
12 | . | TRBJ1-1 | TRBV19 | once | TGTGCCTCCTCCCCCCGTTACACTGAAGCTTTCTTT | CASSPRYTEAFF